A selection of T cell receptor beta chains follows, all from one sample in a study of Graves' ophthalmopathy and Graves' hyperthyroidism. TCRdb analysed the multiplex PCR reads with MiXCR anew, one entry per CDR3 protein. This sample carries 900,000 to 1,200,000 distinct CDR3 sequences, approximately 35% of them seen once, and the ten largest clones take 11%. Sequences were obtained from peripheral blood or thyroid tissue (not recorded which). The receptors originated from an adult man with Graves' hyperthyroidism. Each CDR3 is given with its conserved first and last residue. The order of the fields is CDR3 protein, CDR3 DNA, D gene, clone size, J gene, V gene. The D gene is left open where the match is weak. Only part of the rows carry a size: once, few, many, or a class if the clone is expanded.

cdr3_aa: CAGDQGSTEAFF
cdr3_nt: TGTGCCGGAGACCAGGGGAGCACTGAAGCTTTCTTT
d_call: .
clone_size: .
j_call: TRBJ1-1
v_call: TRBV7-6

cdr3_aa: CASSQDYPPGSGNTIYF
cdr3_nt: TGCGCCAGCAGCCAAGACTATCCCCCAGGGTCTGGAAACACCATATATTTT
d_call: .
clone_size: .
j_call: TRBJ1-3
v_call: TRBV4-3

cdr3_aa: CAISESAMYRNTEAFF
cdr3_nt: TGTGCCATCAGTGAGTCCGCTATGTACAGGAACACTGAAGCTTTCTTT
d_call: .
clone_size: .
j_call: TRBJ1-1
v_call: TRBV10-3

cdr3_aa: CASSQDSWAGNSPLHF
cdr3_nt: TGCGCCAGCAGCCAAGATTCTTGGGCTGGGAATTCACCCCTCCACTTT
d_call: .
clone_size: many
j_call: TRBJ1-6
v_call: TRBV4-3

cdr3_aa: CASSLRTGQTQYF
cdr3_nt: TGTGCCAGCAGCCTCCGGACAGGGCAGACCCAGTACTTC
d_call: TRBD1
clone_size: .
j_call: TRBJ2-5
v_call: TRBV7-9

cdr3_aa: CASSLWRGRNTEAFF
cdr3_nt: TGTGCCAGCAGCTTATGGCGGGGTCGGAACACTGAAGCTTTCTTT
d_call: .
clone_size: many
j_call: TRBJ1-1
v_call: TRBV11-2

cdr3_aa: CAIRSTGEREGPETQYF
cdr3_nt: TGTGCCATTCGCTCTACCGGGGAGCGGGAAGGTCCAGAGACCCAGTACTTC
d_call: TRBD2
clone_size: .
j_call: TRBJ2-5
v_call: TRBV10-3

cdr3_aa: CSARQAQGYNSPLHF
cdr3_nt: TGCAGTGCCCGACAGGCGCAGGGTTATAATTCACCCCTCCACTTT
d_call: .
clone_size: many
j_call: TRBJ1-6
v_call: TRBV20-1

cdr3_aa: CASSSPDGADYEQYF
cdr3_nt: TGTGCCAGCAGTTCACCGGACGGGGCAGACTACGAGCAGTACTTC
d_call: .
clone_size: many
j_call: TRBJ2-7
v_call: TRBV2

cdr3_aa: CASSLGRTSGYTF
cdr3_nt: TGTGCCAGCAGTTTGGGCAGGACTTCTGGCTACACCTTC
d_call: .
clone_size: .
j_call: TRBJ1-2
v_call: TRBV12-3/TRBV12-4

cdr3_aa: CASSFGEGRSSGNTIYF
cdr3_nt: TGCGCCAGCAGCTTCGGGGAAGGACGGAGCTCTGGAAACACCATATATTTT
d_call: .
clone_size: many
j_call: TRBJ1-3
v_call: TRBV5-1

cdr3_aa: CATSRAGGGYTF
cdr3_nt: TGTGCCACCAGCAGAGCAGGGGGCGGCTACACCTTC
d_call: TRBD1
clone_size: .
j_call: TRBJ1-2
v_call: TRBV15

cdr3_aa: CATSSSGEPGLDEKLFF
cdr3_nt: TGTGCCACCAGCAGTTCCGGGGAACCGGGGTTGGATGAAAAACTGTTTTTT
d_call: .
clone_size: many
j_call: TRBJ1-4
v_call: TRBV15

cdr3_aa: CATRDPGQNYEQYF
cdr3_nt: TGTGCCACCAGGGACCCGGGACAGAACTACGAGCAGTACTTC
d_call: TRBD1
clone_size: .
j_call: TRBJ2-7
v_call: TRBV6-2/TRBV6-3

cdr3_aa: CASRRAGTGLHTIYF
cdr3_nt: TGTGCCAGCAGACGGGCCGGGACAGGGTTACACACCATATATTTT
d_call: TRBD1
clone_size: .
j_call: TRBJ1-3
v_call: TRBV6-5

cdr3_aa: CASSPERTGGYEQYF
cdr3_nt: TGTGCCAGCTCACCCGAGAGGACAGGGGGCTACGAGCAGTACTTC
d_call: TRBD1
clone_size: once
j_call: TRBJ2-7
v_call: TRBV11-2

cdr3_aa: CASSNRQANTIYF
cdr3_nt: TGTGCCAGCAGCAACCGACAGGCAAACACCATATATTTT
d_call: .
clone_size: .
j_call: TRBJ1-3
v_call: TRBV9

cdr3_aa: CASSEARRGTEAFF
cdr3_nt: TGTGCCAGCAGTGAAGCGCGCAGGGGCACTGAAGCTTTCTTT
d_call: .
clone_size: many
j_call: TRBJ1-1
v_call: TRBV2

cdr3_aa: CSFYPDRSSHGYTF
cdr3_nt: TGCAGCTTCTACCCCGACAGATCAAGCCATGGCTACACCTTC
d_call: .
clone_size: .
j_call: TRBJ1-2
v_call: TRBV29-1

cdr3_aa: CASRVHRDLENTEAFF
cdr3_nt: TGTGCCAGCAGGGTACACAGGGACCTTGAGAACACTGAAGCTTTCTTT
d_call: .
clone_size: .
j_call: TRBJ1-1
v_call: TRBV2

cdr3_aa: CASRTDYGYEQYF
cdr3_nt: TGTGCCAGCAGAACCGACTACGGATACGAGCAGTACTTC
d_call: .
clone_size: once
j_call: TRBJ2-7
v_call: TRBV12-3/TRBV12-4

cdr3_aa: CASRRGGSGSSYEQYF
cdr3_nt: TGTGCCAGCAGGAGGGGGGGGTCGGGGAGCTCCTACGAGCAGTACTTC
d_call: .
clone_size: .
j_call: TRBJ2-7
v_call: TRBV2

cdr3_aa: CASGQGQDYEQYF
cdr3_nt: TGTGCCAGCGGCCAGGGACAGGACTACGAGCAGTACTTC
d_call: TRBD1
clone_size: few
j_call: TRBJ2-7
v_call: TRBV12-3/TRBV12-4

cdr3_aa: CASSLAGGPNSGNTIYF
cdr3_nt: TGTGCCAGCAGCTTAGCCGGGGGACCCAACTCTGGAAACACCATATATTTT
d_call: .
clone_size: many
j_call: TRBJ1-3
v_call: TRBV7-2

cdr3_aa: CASSDGRTELQETQYF
cdr3_nt: TGTGCCAGCAGCGATGGTCGGACAGAACTCCAAGAGACCCAGTACTTC
d_call: .
clone_size: many
j_call: TRBJ2-5
v_call: TRBV7-8

cdr3_aa: CASSYTGGQLTEAFF
cdr3_nt: TGTGCCAGCAGTTACACGGGGGGACAGCTCACTGAAGCTTTCTTT
d_call: TRBD1
clone_size: .
j_call: TRBJ1-1
v_call: TRBV6-5

cdr3_aa: CASSSRTSGRWSGFYEQYF
cdr3_nt: TGTGCCAGCTCGAGTAGGACTAGCGGGAGATGGTCAGGTTTCTACGAGCAGTACTTC
d_call: TRBD2
clone_size: few
j_call: TRBJ2-7
v_call: TRBV6-5

cdr3_aa: CASSDRDGNYEQYF
cdr3_nt: TGCGCCAGCAGCGACCGGGACGGGAACTACGAGCAGTACTTC
d_call: .
clone_size: many
j_call: TRBJ2-7
v_call: TRBV5-1

cdr3_aa: CASSSRRSSGNTIYF
cdr3_nt: TGTGCCAGCAGTTCCCGACGGAGCTCTGGAAACACCATATATTTT
d_call: .
clone_size: many
j_call: TRBJ1-3
v_call: TRBV12-3/TRBV12-4

cdr3_aa: CASSLGWTGPTTGELFF
cdr3_nt: TGTGCCAGCAGCTTAGGGTGGACAGGGCCGACCACCGGGGAGCTGTTTTTT
d_call: TRBD1
clone_size: .
j_call: TRBJ2-2
v_call: TRBV7-8

cdr3_aa: CASSFQGYQPQHF
cdr3_nt: TGTGCCAGCAGTTTCCAGGGCTATCAGCCCCAGCATTTT
d_call: .
clone_size: .
j_call: TRBJ1-5
v_call: TRBV12-3/TRBV12-4

cdr3_aa: CASSYIGSLQETQYF
cdr3_nt: TGTGCCAGCAGTTACATAGGGTCGTTACAAGAGACCCAGTACTTC
d_call: .
clone_size: .
j_call: TRBJ2-5
v_call: TRBV6-5

cdr3_aa: CASSLTRTGGNYGYTF
cdr3_nt: TGTGCCAGCAGCTTAACTAGGACAGGGGGGAACTATGGCTACACCTTC
d_call: TRBD1
clone_size: .
j_call: TRBJ1-2
v_call: TRBV7-2

cdr3_aa: CASSGGRVGETQYF
cdr3_nt: TGTGCCAGCAGTGGAGGACGGGTCGGAGAGACCCAGTACTTC
d_call: .
clone_size: few
j_call: TRBJ2-5
v_call: TRBV6-1

cdr3_aa: CATSRERYNQPQHF
cdr3_nt: TGTGCCACCAGCAGAGAACGGTACAATCAGCCCCAGCATTTT
d_call: .
clone_size: .
j_call: TRBJ1-5
v_call: TRBV15

cdr3_aa: CASSVDGSNQPQHF
cdr3_nt: TGTGCCAGCAGCGTAGACGGTAGCAATCAGCCCCAGCATTTT
d_call: .
clone_size: many
j_call: TRBJ1-5
v_call: TRBV9

cdr3_aa: CSVVSIQGAYEQYF
cdr3_nt: TGCAGCGTTGTTTCAATCCAGGGGGCCTACGAGCAGTACTTC
d_call: TRBD1
clone_size: many
j_call: TRBJ2-7
v_call: TRBV29-1

cdr3_aa: CASSPRLGSNTGELFF
cdr3_nt: TGTGCCAGCAGTCCGAGGTTGGGGTCGAACACCGGGGAGCTGTTTTTT
d_call: .
clone_size: .
j_call: TRBJ2-2
v_call: TRBV2

cdr3_aa: CASSARQQETQYF
cdr3_nt: TGTGCCAGCAGCGCCCGGCAACAAGAGACCCAGTACTTC
d_call: .
clone_size: many
j_call: TRBJ2-5
v_call: TRBV6-5